The 7 T cell receptor beta chains given below trace back to one sample, sequenced in a study of shared clonotypes between healthy human individuals. Assay: immunoSEQ multiplex PCR; the TCRdb copy retains only in-frame clones and omits some. The table includes 1,400,000 or so clones, approximately 98.5% detected once. The sample comprised naive CD4+ T cells sorted from blood. Subset here: CD45RA+ positively selected. These receptors all come from a man aged 25-45 years in good health.

The rearrangement joins TRBV30 to TRBJ2-5, with 10 nucleotides matching TRBD1. The V segment lost 3 bases and the J segment 5 bases; nucleotides outside the gene matches: 6. Germline V gene data show CDR1 as GTSNPN and CDR2 as SVGIG (reference sequence). CDR3 size: 14 residues. The CDR3 DNA reads as TGTGCCTGGAGGAGACAGGGGGCTTTGGAGACCCAGTACTTC. Protein product: CAWRRQGALETQYF. Looking up the rest from reference TRBV30 and TRBJ2-5 gives the full variable domain: SQTIHQWPATLVQPVGSPLSLECTVEGTSNPNLYWYRQAAGRGLQLLFYSVGIGQISSEVPQNLSASRPQDRQFILSSKKLLLSDSGFYLCAWRRQGALETQYFGPGTRLLVL.

The genes are TRBV28 and TRBJ1-4; tentatively, D is TRBD1 (5 bases). Trimming stripped 4 bases from V and 7 bases from J, with 13 bases between. The CDR3 loop spans 14 amino acids. The germline V gene encodes CDR1 MDHEN and CDR2 SYDVKM. The CDR3 bases are TGTGCCAGCAGTTATCGGGGGGTTGGTGAAAAACTGTTTTTT. This gives the protein CASSYRGVGEKLFF.

The gene calls are TRBV29-1 and TRBJ2-6, with unresolved D. Trimming pared 0 bases from V and 0 bases from J, leaving 9 bases between. The germline gives CDR1 SQVTM, CDR2 ANQGSEA. CDR3 size: 16 residues. CDR3 nucleotides: TGCAGCGTTGAAGATTTCGTCAGCTCTGGGGCCAACGTCCTGACTTTC. It yields the protein CSVEDFVSSGANVLTF. Combining the CDR3 with reference TRBV29-1 and TRBJ2-6 gives the whole variable domain SAVISQKPSRDICQRGTSLTIQCQVDSQVTMMFWYRQQPGQSLTLIATANQGSEATYESGFVIDKFPISRPNLTFSTLTVSNMSPEDSSIYLCSVEDFVSSGANVLTFGAGSRLTVL.

The V gene is TRBV25-1, the J gene TRBJ2-4, with D perhaps given as TRBD1 or TRBD2 (5 bases each). CDR3 length: 13 residues. Germline values: CDR1 MGHDK, CDR2 SYGVNS. With 4 bases removed from V and 8 bases from J, the gap between germline ends came to 12 bases. CDR3 nucleotide sequence: TGTGCCAGCAGTGTTGGGGGATTTGACATTCAGTACTTC. Its translation is CASSVGGFDIQYF.

The J gene is TRBJ1-1, the V gene TRBV5-1; 8 bases align to TRBD1. CDR1 and CDR2 from the germline V gene are SGHRS and YFSETQ. Unmatched junction bases numbered 13, after V lost 4 bases and J lost 5 bases. This CDR3 has 16 amino acids. This chain's CDR3 is CASSPEQGDRWTEAFF. The CDR3 nucleotides read TGCGCCAGCAGCCCTGAACAGGGGGATAGATGGACTGAAGCTTTCTTT.

This chain uses TRBV28 with TRBJ2-6; TRBD1 is a possible D gene (7 bases). Germline lookup yields CDR1 MDHEN and CDR2 SYDVKM. The CDR3 has 17 residues. The germline V and J ends were trimmed by 6 bases and 0 bases, with 15 bases remaining between them. The chain's CDR3 is CASSPRQGLSGANVLTF. DNA for the CDR3: TGTGCCAGCAGCCCACGACAGGGACTCTCTGGGGCCAACGTCCTGACTTTC.

The chain couples TRBV2 to TRBJ2-6; 9 bases fit TRBD2. The CDR3 has 17 residues. V lost 3 bases and J lost 1; bases outside the gene matches: 4. Germline lookup yields CDR1 SNHLY and CDR2 FYNNEI. The CDR3 sequence is CASSDEGLASGANVLTF. CDR3 bases: TGTGCCAGCAGTGATGAGGGACTAGCTTCTGGGGCCAACGTCCTGACTTTC.